This is a list of T cell receptor beta chains from one sample in a study of T cells in Graves' hyperthyroidism and ophthalmopathy. In TCRdb, the multiplex PCR reads were re-called with MiXCR into one record per CDR3 protein. The repertoire holds around 500,000 distinct CDR3 sequences, with 15% to 20% as singletons. Sequenced: blood. These TCRs come from a woman aged 25-40 years with Graves' ophthalmopathy. Each CDR3 is given with its conserved first and last residue. A D gene is named only where the DNA matches it firmly. Size is omitted from some rows. Given values are once, few, many or a class for expanded clones.

j_call,clone_size,v_call,d_call,cdr3_aa,cdr3_nt
TRBJ1-5,NA,TRBV24-1,NA,CATSGGGNQPQHF,TGTGCCACCAGTGGAGGGGGAAATCAGCCCCAGCATTTT
TRBJ2-3,many,TRBV7-9,NA,CASSSNAPRFTDTQYF,TGTGCCAGCAGCTCGAACGCCCCCCGTTTCACAGATACGCAGTATTTT
TRBJ2-7,many,TRBV5-8,NA,CASSWGDSYEQYF,TGTGCCAGCAGCTGGGGGGACTCCTACGAGCAGTACTTC
TRBJ1-3,NA,TRBV6-5,NA,CASSLGDPSGNTIYF,TGTGCCAGCAGTTTGGGGGATCCCTCTGGAAACACCATATATTTT
TRBJ2-7,many,TRBV20-1,TRBD1,CSAHTGQPTTYEQYF,TGCAGTGCTCATACGGGACAGCCGACTACCTACGAGCAGTACTTC
TRBJ1-5,few,TRBV28,TRBD1,CASSPGQANQPQHF,TGTGCCAGCAGTCCGGGACAGGCCAATCAGCCCCAGCATTTT
TRBJ2-7,NA,TRBV25-1,NA,CATTPGDSYEQYF,TGTGCCACCACCCCTGGGGACTCCTACGAGCAGTACTTC
TRBJ1-2,NA,TRBV24-1,NA,CATSDSWAGDYGYTF,TGTGCCACCAGTGACTCGTGGGCCGGGGACTATGGCTACACCTTC
TRBJ1-1,many,TRBV20-1,TRBD1,CSARDRGRDTEAFF,TGCAGTGCTCGGGACAGGGGGCGCGACACTGAAGCTTTCTTT
TRBJ1-3,NA,TRBV5-1,NA,CASSLAGRPGNTIYF,TGCGCCAGCAGCTTGGCAGGCCGGCCTGGAAACACCATATATTTT
TRBJ1-1,many,TRBV30,NA,CAWSFGTNTEAFF,TGTGCCTGGAGTTTCGGGACGAACACTGAAGCTTTCTTT
TRBJ2-2,few,TRBV6-1,NA,CASRRDVYTGELFF,TGTGCCAGCAGGCGGGACGTATACACCGGGGAGCTGTTTTTT
TRBJ1-6,NA,TRBV7-8,NA,CASSYKGNSPLHF,TGTGCCAGCAGCTACAAGGGGAATTCACCCCTCCACTTT
TRBJ1-1,many,TRBV7-2,NA,CASSATRTDTEAFF,TGTGCCAGCAGCGCCACCCGCACCGACACTGAAGCTTTCTTT
TRBJ2-3,many,TRBV9,NA,CASSVRREEETDTQYF,TGTGCCAGCAGCGTAAGGAGGGAAGAGGAGACAGATACGCAGTATTTT
TRBJ1-2,NA,TRBV6-1,NA,CASSSWTDFYGYTF,TGTGCCAGCAGCTCATGGACAGATTTTTATGGCTACACCTTC
TRBJ2-7,NA,TRBV29-1,NA,CSVEDYGGSYEQYF,TGCAGCGTTGAAGATTACGGCGGCTCCTACGAGCAGTACTTC
TRBJ1-1,many,TRBV28,NA,CASNNRGVGTEAFF,TGTGCCAGCAATAACAGAGGAGTGGGGACTGAAGCTTTCTTT
TRBJ2-5,many,TRBV20-1,NA,CSAVSAATETQYF,TGCAGTGCCGTCTCAGCGGCTACAGAGACCCAGTACTTC
TRBJ2-1,many,TRBV27,TRBD2,CASSSRGLAGGDEQFF,TGTGCCAGCAGTTCTCGGGGACTAGCGGGAGGCGATGAGCAGTTCTTC
TRBJ2-5,many,TRBV20-1,NA,CSARLAFRETQYF,TGCAGTGCTAGGCTGGCGTTCAGGGAGACCCAGTACTTC
TRBJ2-7,many,TRBV12-3/TRBV12-4,NA,CASRRGPYEQYF,TGTGCCAGCAGACGGGGGCCCTACGAGCAGTACTTC
TRBJ1-5,few,TRBV6-2/TRBV6-3,NA,CASSFHPRQGASNQPQHF,TGTGCCAGCAGTTTCCATCCACGGCAGGGCGCCAGCAATCAGCCCCAGCATTTT
TRBJ2-7,NA,TRBV7-2,NA,CASSLAGLHNSEQYF,TGTGCCAGCAGCTTAGCCGGACTCCATAATTCCGAGCAGTACTTC
TRBJ2-5,many,TRBV7-2,TRBD2,CASSLASGRGWETQYF,TGTGCCAGCAGCCTCGCTAGCGGGAGGGGATGGGAGACCCAGTACTTC
TRBJ2-4,many,TRBV27,TRBD2,CASSSLGGGAKNIQYF,TGTGCCAGCAGTTCCTTGGGGGGGGGAGCCAAAAACATTCAGTACTTC
TRBJ1-4,NA,TRBV4-2,TRBD1,CASSAGQGDEKLFF,TGTGCCAGCAGCGCAGGACAGGGAGATGAAAAACTGTTTTTT
TRBJ1-5,many,TRBV28,NA,CATATIGVRNQPQHF,TGTGCCACAGCAACCATAGGGGTTCGGAATCAGCCCCAGCATTTT
TRBJ2-1,many,TRBV28,TRBD2,CASSSAGLAGDEQFF,TGTGCCAGCAGTTCCGCAGGTCTAGCGGGAGACGAGCAGTTCTTC
TRBJ1-1,many,TRBV20-1,NA,CSAPPGWGTEAFF,TGCAGTGCTCCTCCCGGGTGGGGCACTGAAGCTTTCTTT
TRBJ1-2,few,TRBV12-3/TRBV12-4,NA,CASSLSAQGVYGYTF,TGTGCCAGCAGTTTATCTGCACAGGGAGTCTATGGCTACACCTTC
TRBJ2-1,once,TRBV11-2,NA,CASSLTQGGYNEQFF,TGTGCCAGCAGCTTGACCCAAGGTGGCTACAATGAGCAGTTCTTC
TRBJ2-7,many,TRBV6-1,NA,CASSHSAHSYEQYF,TGTGCCAGCAGTCATAGCGCGCACTCCTACGAGCAGTACTTC
TRBJ1-4,many,TRBV19,NA,CASSIGGNPTTNEKLFF,TGTGCCAGTAGTATCGGAGGGAACCCCACAACTAATGAAAAACTGTTTTTT
TRBJ2-7,NA,TRBV5-5,TRBD1,CASSPGQGVHERYF,TGTGCCAGCAGCCCGGGACAGGGCGTCCACGAGCGGTACTTC
TRBJ2-5,NA,TRBV18,NA,CASSPSLTGGETQYF,TGTGCCAGCTCACCATCATTGACAGGCGGAGAGACCCAGTACTTC